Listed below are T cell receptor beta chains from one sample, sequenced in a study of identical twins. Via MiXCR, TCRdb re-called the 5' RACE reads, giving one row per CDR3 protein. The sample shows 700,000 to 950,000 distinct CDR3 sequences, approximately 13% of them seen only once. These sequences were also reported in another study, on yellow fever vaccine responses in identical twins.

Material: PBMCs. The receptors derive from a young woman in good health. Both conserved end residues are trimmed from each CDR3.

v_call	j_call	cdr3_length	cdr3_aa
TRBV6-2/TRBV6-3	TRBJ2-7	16	ASSPRTSGRPRGYEQY
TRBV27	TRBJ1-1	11	ASSLVRDTEAF
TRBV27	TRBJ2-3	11	ASSFSFGDTQY
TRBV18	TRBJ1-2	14	ASSPSETGFSGGYT
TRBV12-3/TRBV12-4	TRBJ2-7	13	ASSPGQGVIYEQY
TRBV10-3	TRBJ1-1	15	AITLSSFGTANTEAF
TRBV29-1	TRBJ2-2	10	SARFGDGELF
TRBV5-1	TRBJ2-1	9	ASSLGTQQF
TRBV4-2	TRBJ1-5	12	ASSQVGTYQPQH
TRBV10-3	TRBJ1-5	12	AISEGEQLQPQH
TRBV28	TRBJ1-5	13	ASSPPQGSNQPQH
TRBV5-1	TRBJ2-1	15	ASSSWAGGPLRNEQF
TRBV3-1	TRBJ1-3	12	ASTRGTSGNTIY
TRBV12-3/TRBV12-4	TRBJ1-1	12	ASSSAALNTEAF
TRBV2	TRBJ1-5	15	ASSSGTGVYSNQPQH
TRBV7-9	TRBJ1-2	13	ASSSDRTANYGYT
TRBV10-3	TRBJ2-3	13	AMGLAGVDSDTQY
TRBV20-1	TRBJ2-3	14	SAQLLRGAPTDTQY
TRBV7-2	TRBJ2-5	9	ASSKQETQY
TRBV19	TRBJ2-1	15	ASSEKGAGSSYNEQF
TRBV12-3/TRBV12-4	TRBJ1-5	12	ASSPRTGDQPQH
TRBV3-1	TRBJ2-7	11	ASSQVRGDEQY
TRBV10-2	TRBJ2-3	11	ASSEFRTDTQY
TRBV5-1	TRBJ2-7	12	ASSSGLASYEQY
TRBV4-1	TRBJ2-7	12	ASSQDRGSYEQY
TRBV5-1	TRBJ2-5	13	ASSPDIRLVSTQY
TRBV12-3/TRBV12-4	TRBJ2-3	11	ASRTRSTDTQY
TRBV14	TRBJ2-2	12	ASSQVNYGGELF
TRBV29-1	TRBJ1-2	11	SVDQGFTYGYT
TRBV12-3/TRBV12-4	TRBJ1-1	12	ASSLKGRNTEAF
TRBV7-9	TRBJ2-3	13	ASSLALISTDTQY
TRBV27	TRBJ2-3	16	ASSLWFGGTVSTDTQY
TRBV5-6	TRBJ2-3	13	ASSLGQGASDTQY
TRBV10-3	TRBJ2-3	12	AISLAVSTDTQY
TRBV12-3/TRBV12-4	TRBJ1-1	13	ASSGQYLGHTEAF
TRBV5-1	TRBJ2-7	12	ASSDAGQGYEQY
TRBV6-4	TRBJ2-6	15	ASSPEGDSAGANVLT
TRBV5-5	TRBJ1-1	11	ASSLNMNTEAF
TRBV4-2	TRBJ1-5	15	ASSQDPTEFSNQPQH
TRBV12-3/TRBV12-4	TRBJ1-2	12	ASPTDRGHNGYT
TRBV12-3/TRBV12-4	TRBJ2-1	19	ASSFARNASGPWSSYNEQF
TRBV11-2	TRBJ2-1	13	ASSDGQGLVNEQF
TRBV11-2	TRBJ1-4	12	ASSFPWTGAELF
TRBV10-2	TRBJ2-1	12	ASSGPDTYNEQF
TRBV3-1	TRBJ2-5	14	ASSQDLTGGGETQY
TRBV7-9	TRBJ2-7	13	ASSLGTGGGGEQY
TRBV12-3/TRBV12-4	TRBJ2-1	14	ASSQWFGGSGNEQF
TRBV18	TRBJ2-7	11	ASSPPISYEQY
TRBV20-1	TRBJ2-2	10	SADKNTGELF
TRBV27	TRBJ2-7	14	ASSPTILGEDYEQY
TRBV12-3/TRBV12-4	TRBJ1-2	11	ASSSRADYGYT
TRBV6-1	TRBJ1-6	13	ASSKSGDVVSPLH
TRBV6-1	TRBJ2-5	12	ASTDPPREETQY
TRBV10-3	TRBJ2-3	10	AISESGEAQY